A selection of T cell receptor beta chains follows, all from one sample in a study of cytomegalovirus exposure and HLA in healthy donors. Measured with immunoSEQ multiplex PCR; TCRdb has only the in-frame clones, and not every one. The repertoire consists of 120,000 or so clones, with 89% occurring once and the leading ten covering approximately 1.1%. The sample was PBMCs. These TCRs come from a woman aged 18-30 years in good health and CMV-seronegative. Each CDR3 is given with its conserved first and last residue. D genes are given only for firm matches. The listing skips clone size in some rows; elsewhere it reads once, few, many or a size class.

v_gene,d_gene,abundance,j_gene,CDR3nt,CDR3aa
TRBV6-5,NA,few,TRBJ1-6,TGTGCCAGCAGTTACTCGGGGAGGAATTCACCCCTCCACTTT,CASSYSGRNSPLHF
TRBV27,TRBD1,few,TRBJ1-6,TGTGCCAGCAGTACCCGGGACAGGGTTAATTCACCCCTCCACTTT,CASSTRDRVNSPLHF
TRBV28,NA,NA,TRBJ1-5,TGTGCCAGCACCTCTCATCAGCCCCAGCATTTT,CASTSHQPQHF
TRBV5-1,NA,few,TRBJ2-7,TGCGCCAGCAGCTTGGAGCAGGGTTACGAGCAGTACTTC,CASSLEQGYEQYF
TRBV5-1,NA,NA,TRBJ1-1,TGCGCCAGCAGCCTGACGGGGACTTATGAAGCTTTCTTT,CASSLTGTYEAFF
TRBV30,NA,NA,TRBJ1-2,TGTGCCTGGAGTGGACAGTTTGGAGCTAACTATGGCTACACCTTC,CAWSGQFGANYGYTF
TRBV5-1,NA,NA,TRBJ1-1,TGCGCCAGCAGGGTCACAGGAGGGATTTTGTCGAACACTGAAGCTTTCTTT,CASRVTGGILSNTEAFF
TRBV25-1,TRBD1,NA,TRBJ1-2,TGTGCCAGCAGTAAAGCCGGGACAGAGAACTATGGCTACACCTTC,CASSKAGTENYGYTF
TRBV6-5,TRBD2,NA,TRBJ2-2,TGTGCCAGCAGTTTAGCGGGGGATCCCGGGGAGCTGTTTTTT,CASSLAGDPGELFF
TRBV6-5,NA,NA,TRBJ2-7,TGTGCCAGCACCCAAGCCGACGAGCAGTACTTC,CASTQADEQYF
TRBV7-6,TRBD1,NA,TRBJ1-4,TGTGCCAGCAGCCGGGACAGGGGGGAGGAAAAACTGTTTTTT,CASSRDRGEEKLFF
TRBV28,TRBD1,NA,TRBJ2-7,TGTGCCAGCAGCTATTCCGGGACAGGGGCGGGCGAGCAGTACTTC,CASSYSGTGAGEQYF
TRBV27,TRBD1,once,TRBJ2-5,TGTGCCAGCGGAGACAGGGTCTGGGAGACCCAGTACTTC,CASGDRVWETQYF
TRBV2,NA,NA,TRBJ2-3,TGTGCCAGCAGTGAGGCGGGGTTCTCGCCTAGCACAGATACGCAGTATTTT,CASSEAGFSPSTDTQYF
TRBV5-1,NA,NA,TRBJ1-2,TGCGCCAGCAGCTTGAGGGAGTACTATGGCTACACCTTC,CASSLREYYGYTF
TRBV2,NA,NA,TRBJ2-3,TGTGCCAGCAGCTCGGGGACAACAGATACGCAGTATTTT,CASSSGTTDTQYF
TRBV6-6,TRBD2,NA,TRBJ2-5,TGTGCCAGCAGTCTTCCTAGCGGGGGCTACCAAGAGACCCAGTACTTC,CASSLPSGGYQETQYF
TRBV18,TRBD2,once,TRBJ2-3,TGTGCCAGCTCACCGACGAGGACTAGCGGGTTCGTGGATACGCAGTATTTT,CASSPTRTSGFVDTQYF
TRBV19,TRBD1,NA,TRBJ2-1,TGTGCCAGTAGTCAATTCGGGACAGGGGACTACAATGAGCAGTTCTTC,CASSQFGTGDYNEQFF
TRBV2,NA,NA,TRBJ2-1,TGTGCCAGCACCGTAGCAGTCTACAATGAGCAGTTCTTC,CASTVAVYNEQFF
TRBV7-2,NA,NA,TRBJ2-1,TGTGCCAGCAGCTTAGTCCAGGGCGGCGAGCAGTTCTTC,CASSLVQGGEQFF
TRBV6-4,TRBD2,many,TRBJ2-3,TGTGCCAGCAGTGAGAGTAGCGGGGGAAGAGATACGCAGTATTTT,CASSESSGGRDTQYF